The 6 T cell receptor beta chains below all came from one sample that was sequenced in a study of siplizumab effects on memory and regulatory T cells. Measured with immunoSEQ multiplex PCR; TCRdb has only the in-frame clones, and not every one. Found here are 75,000 to 100,000 clones, 85% to 95% of them singletons; the top ten hold approximately 1.5%. Sequenced material: non-Treg CD4+ T cells sorted from blood. The receptors here all came from a human donor in good health.

CDR3 DNA sequence: TGTGCCAGCAACACGGCGGGAGGTCCTTCAGATACGCAGTATTTT. As protein: CASNTAGGPSDTQYF. The rearrangement uses TRBV9 and TRBJ2-3; 8 bases line up with TRBD2. The junction had 10 bases not matched to a gene; V was cut back by 6 bases and J by 4 bases. From germline, CDR1 is SGDLS and CDR2 YYNGEE. The CDR3 covers 15 residues.

V gene TRBV28 combines with J gene TRBJ2-1; TRBD2 is a possible D gene (6 bases). The CDR3 runs 13 residues. CDR1 MDHEN and CDR2 SYDVKM come from the germline V gene. Trimming pared 4 bases from V and 6 bases from J, leaving 10 bases between. The CDR3 DNA reads as TGTGCCAGCAGTTGGGGACTTGTCAATGAGCAGTTCTTC. Translating it yields CASSWGLVNEQFF.

J is TRBJ2-1 and V is TRBV18; 13 positions match TRBD2. The CDR3 has 16 residues. Germline V gene lookup returns CDR1 KGHSH and CDR2 LQKENI. V gave up 5 bases and J gave up 8 bases; unmatched junction bases: 9. The DNA of the CDR3 is TGTGCCAGCTCAGGTAGACTAGCGGGAGGTGTGGATGAGCAGTTCTTC. Encoded protein: CASSGRLAGGVDEQFF.

This chain links TRBV4-1 with TRBJ1-2, with a tentative D call TRBD1 (6 bases). The V gene's germline CDR1 is MGHRA and CDR2 YSYEKL. The germline V and J ends were trimmed by 1 base and 4 bases, with 19 bases remaining between them. The CDR3 runs to 17 residues. The CDR3 DNA reads TGCGCCAGCAGCCAAGCCCAGGACAGCAGAAGACTCTATGGCTACACCTTC. This sequence encodes CASSQAQDSRRLYGYTF.

The chain is built from TRBV6-5 and TRBJ2-5; TRBD2 aligns across 9 bases. CDR1 is MNHEY and CDR2 is SVGAGI in the germline V gene. The CDR3 has 15 amino acids. The V gene end was trimmed by 5 bases and the J gene end by 3 bases; junction bases not matched to a gene: 7. The chain's CDR3 is CASSQFAGGKETQYF. In nucleotides, the CDR3 is TGTGCCAGCAGTCAATTCGCGGGGGGGAAAGAGACCCAGTACTTC.

In this sample, this clone turned up once. J is TRBJ2-5 and V is TRBV19; 16 bases align to TRBD2. V shed 5 bases and J 7 bases; nucleotides not matched to a gene: 7. Per the germline V gene, CDR1 is LNHDA and CDR2 is SQIVND (reference sequence). This CDR3 has 16 amino acids. DNA for the CDR3: TGTGCCAGTAGTGAGGGGACTAGCGGGAGGGTGGGGACCCAGTACTTC. It encodes CASSEGTSGRVGTQYF.